This section outlines one T cell receptor beta chain sequence together with its context. What it recognizes is unknown. The sample belongs to a study of shared clonotypes between healthy human individuals. Findings and caveats of the study: Although depth was large, rarefaction showed that sequencing of the sorted subsets was incomplete.

CDR1 and CDR2 (germline): ENHRY, SYGVKD. J was trimmed by 3 bases and V by 4 bases; bases with no gene match: 3. The CDR3 length is 14 residues. Assay: immunoSEQ multiplex PCR; the TCRdb copy retains only in-frame clones and omits some. Here the sample spans about 380,000 clones, about 96% being singletons. The sequence derives from a man aged 25-45 years in good health. Specimen: memory CD8+ T cells sorted from blood. Described subset: CD45RO+ cells pooled with CCR7-negative TemRA cells. V gene TRBV10-3 combines with J gene TRBJ1-5, with TRBD1 matching 7 bases. This chain's CDR3 is CAISVGQVNQPQHF. In DNA form, the CDR3 reads TGTGCCATCAGTGTAGGACAGGTCAATCAGCCCCAGCATTTT.